This T cell receptor beta chain comes out of a study of T cells in Graves' hyperthyroidism and ophthalmopathy. The TCR beta CDR3 regions underwent amplification using RNA transcripts as the source. RT-PCR in the first round (using the HTBI primer set) targeted the TCR CDR3. One entry per CDR3 protein results from TCRdb running MiXCR on the multiplex PCR reads. The sample has roughly 280,000 distinct CDR3 sequences; roughly 20% are singletons. This clonotype showed up many times. The CDR3 contains 14 residues. Germline CDR1 is SNHLY and CDR2 is FYNNEI. The junction had 15 bases not matched to a gene; V was cut back by 11 bases and J by 7 bases.

This clonotype was obtained from a young man with Graves' ophthalmopathy. Material for sequencing was blood. The V gene is TRBV2, the J gene TRBJ1-2, with 8 bases identical to TRBD1. CDR3: CAVWGFNRGTGYTF. The CDR3, as DNA: TGTGCCGTATGGGGGTTCAACAGGGGGACTGGCTACACCTTC.